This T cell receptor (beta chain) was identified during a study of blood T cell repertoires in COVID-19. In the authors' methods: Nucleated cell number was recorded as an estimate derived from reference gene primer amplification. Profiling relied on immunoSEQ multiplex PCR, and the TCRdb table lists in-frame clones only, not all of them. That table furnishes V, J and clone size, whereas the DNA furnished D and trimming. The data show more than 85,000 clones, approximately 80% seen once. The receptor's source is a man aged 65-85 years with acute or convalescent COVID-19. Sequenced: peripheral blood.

The CDR3 reads CASSLGQGQTEAFF. In DNA form, the CDR3 reads TGTGCCAGCAGCTTAGGTCAGGGACAGACTGAAGCTTTCTTT. J is TRBJ1-1 and V is TRBV7-9, with 7 positions matching TRBD1. Germline CDR1 is SEHNR and CDR2 is FQNEAQ (reference sequence). The CDR3 runs 14 residues. Trimming cost V 1 base and J 5 bases; bases outside gene matches: 4.